One sample yielded the 19 T cell receptor beta chains listed below, sequenced in a study of T cells expressing NK-cell markers. Reprocessing the 5' RACE reads, TCRdb reports a single entry for every CDR3 protein and omits DNA. The sample yields 150,000 to 200,000 distinct CDR3 sequences, of which the top ten take up around 18%. The sequenced sample was blood T cells: a sorted CD56 or NKG2C T cell subset, CD4+ or CD8+ T cells, or bulk PBMC T cells (not recorded which). Receptor source: a woman aged 18-70 years in good health.

The genes are TRBV4-2 and TRBJ2-5; TCRdb's D gene call, TRBD2, goes unchecked for lack of DNA. CDR3 length equals 18 residues. CDR1 and CDR2 (germline): LGHNA, YNFKEQ. CDR3 sequence reads: CASSQVGRLAGGGQTQYF.

The chain is built from TRBV20-1 and TRBJ2-1. CDR1 and CDR2 (germline): DFQATT, SNEGSKA (reference sequence). The length of the CDR3 is 16 residues. The CDR3 is CSARDEEPALPNEQFF.

This chain uses TRBV7-9 with TRBJ1-1; TCRdb calls TRBD1, which cannot be checked without DNA. The CDR3 is 15 residues long. Germline V gene sequence: CDR1 SEHNR, CDR2 FQNEAQ (reference sequence). Here the CDR3 reads CASSSPGGWGTEAFF.

The chain recombines TRBV20-1 with TRBJ1-5; the D call from TCRdb, TRBD1, cannot be confirmed without DNA. The CDR3 has 16 amino acids. Germline assignment: CDR1 DFQATT and CDR2 SNEGSKA (reference sequence). This CDR3 is CSAKIRGPGSNQPQHF.

The rearrangement links TRBV11-2 to TRBJ2-2. The CDR3 totals 16 residues. The germline V gene encodes CDR1 SGHAT and CDR2 FQNNGV. The CDR3 here is CASSPRVATNTGELFF.

The chain combines TRBV20-1 with TRBJ1-2; the D call from TCRdb, TRBD1, cannot be confirmed without DNA. The CDR3 has 15 amino acids. Germline CDR1 is DFQATT and CDR2 is SNEGSKA (reference sequence). CDR3 in amino acids: CSAKRQGLANYGYTF.

V gene TRBV24-1 combines with J gene TRBJ2-1; TCRdb indicates TRBD1, and absent DNA this call remains unverified. This CDR3 is built from 14 residues. Germline-derived CDR1 and CDR2 are KGHDR and SFDVKD. The CDR3 region is CATSDWDSRNEQFF.

The rearrangement uses TRBV6-1 and TRBJ2-3; the D call of TRBD1 rests on TCRdb alone, since no DNA is present to check it. The CDR3 loop spans 15 amino acids. From germline, CDR1 is MNHNS and CDR2 SASEGT. CDR3 protein: CASIITGSLTDTQYF.

This chain uses TRBV7-8 with TRBJ1-2; TCRdb names TRBD1, which stays unverified in the absence of DNA. This CDR3 comprises 16 residues. Germline V CDR1 and CDR2: SGHVS, FQNEAQ. The CDR3 is CASSLAPQGFDYGYTF.

The CDR3 is CSARGRAGGANVLTF. V usage is TRBV20-1 and J usage is TRBJ2-6; TCRdb's D gene call, TRBD2, goes unchecked for lack of DNA. CDR3 length equals 15 residues. Germline CDR1 is DFQATT and CDR2 is SNEGSKA (reference sequence).

J is TRBJ2-1 and V is TRBV2; TCRdb lists TRBD1, though no DNA is available to test this call. CDR1 SNHLY and CDR2 FYNNEI come from the germline V gene. CDR3 length: 14 amino acids. CDR3 protein: CASSVGQGTGEQFF.

The chain uses TRBV5-5 and TRBJ1-1; the D gene TCRdb calls, TRBD1, cannot be checked with no DNA. CDR1 SGHKS and CDR2 YYEKEE come from the germline V gene (reference sequence). CDR3 length: 15 amino acids. CDR3 loop: CASSLGGVSNTEAFF.

The rearrangement links TRBV6-6 to TRBJ1-3; with no DNA, the TCRdb D assignment of TRBD1 cannot be verified. Germline V gene sequence: CDR1 MNHNY, CDR2 SVGAGI (reference sequence). The CDR3 is 13 amino acids. The CDR3 is CASRQQGVGTIYF.

V and J are TRBV6-4 and TRBJ2-3; checking the TCRdb D call of TRBD1 is not possible without DNA. The CDR3 length is 15 residues. The V gene's germline CDR1 is MRHNA and CDR2 SNTAGT. This chain's CDR3 is CASRETGFYTDTQYF.

The chain is built from TRBV3-1 and TRBJ2-7; TCRdb picks TRBD1, but there is no DNA to check that call. This CDR3 is 16 amino acids long. CDR1 and CDR2 from the germline V gene are LGHDT and YNNKEL (reference sequence). Here the CDR3 reads CASSHFGQGRSYEQYF.

The chain joins TRBV4-2 to TRBJ2-5; the TCRdb D gene call, TRBD1, has no DNA to confirm it. The CDR3 covers 14 residues. In germline, CDR1 is LGHNA, CDR2 YNFKEQ. CDR3 protein: CASSQRGEQETQYF.

This chain joins TRBV10-3 and TRBJ2-7; TCRdb's D gene call, TRBD1, goes unchecked for lack of DNA. CDR1 is ENHRY, CDR2 SYGVKD, per germline. The CDR3 is 15 residues long. Here the CDR3 reads CAISGGTSDSYEQYF.

This sequence joins TRBV29-1 and TRBJ2-3; TCRdb selects TRBD1, and the lack of DNA leaves this call unchecked. Germline V gene sequence: CDR1 SQVTM, CDR2 ANQGSEA. The CDR3 has 14 amino acids. This CDR3 is CSVETGQITDTQYF.

The chain joins TRBV5-1 to TRBJ2-7; TCRdb's D gene call, TRBD2, goes unchecked for lack of DNA. Germline lookup yields CDR1 SGHRS and CDR2 YFSETQ. The CDR3 runs 15 residues. CDR3 sequence reads: CASSSGASGDYEQYF.